Each of the 24 T cell receptor beta chains below was sequenced from the same sample in a study of T-cell memory formation after mild COVID-19. TCRdb re-called the 5' RACE reads with MiXCR, one entry per CDR3 protein. The sample includes about 350,000 distinct CDR3 sequences, about an eighth of them seen just once. The material sequenced was PBMCs or a T cell subset sorted from them (not recorded which). All receptors derive from a man younger than 35 who had mild COVID-19 (a few samples of this study predate the infection). Cell type and time point are not known.

This chain connects TRBV12-3 or TRBV12-4 to TRBJ1-1; D is unresolved. This CDR3 spans 13 amino acids. V was clipped by 6 bases and J by 1 base, with 9 bases between them. CDR3 sequence reads: CASSPDQNTEAFF. The CDR3 region has the DNA TGTGCCAGCAGCCCTGACCAGAACACTGAAGCTTTCTTT.

The chain uses TRBV7-9 and TRBJ2-7; a possible D gene is TRBD2 (5 bases). Deletions cut 2 bases from V and 5 bases from J, with 16 bases between. Germline lookup yields CDR1 SEHNR and CDR2 FQNEAQ (reference sequence). The CDR3 consists of 15 residues. The CDR3 protein is CASSLLDARRDEQYF. The CDR3 bases are TGTGCCAGCAGCTTATTGGACGCCCGGCGGGACGAGCAGTACTTC.

This chain joins TRBV7-2 and TRBJ2-5, with D unclear. This CDR3 has 14 residues. Germline CDR1 and CDR2: SGHTA and FQGNSA. Trimming pared 0 bases from V and 2 bases from J, leaving 7 bases between. The CDR3 loop reads CASSLAMRQETQYF. CDR3 in DNA: TGTGCCAGCAGCTTAGCTATGAGGCAAGAGACCCAGTACTTC.

This clonotype was observed a few times. V is TRBV7-3 and J is TRBJ2-3, with 10 bases matching TRBD1. The CDR3 has 16 residues. Trimming removed 5 bases from V and 0 bases from J; junction bases left unmatched: 5. Germline V gene lookup returns CDR1 SGHTA and CDR2 FQGTGA. This CDR3 reads CASSVRDRGSTDTQYF. Here the CDR3 DNA reads TGTGCCAGCAGCGTCCGGGACAGGGGAAGCACAGATACGCAGTATTTT.

DNA of the CDR3: TGTGCCAGCAGTTACAAAGAGACCCAGTACTTC. Encoded protein: CASSYKETQYF. This rearrangement joins TRBV12-3 or TRBV12-4 to TRBJ2-5, with unresolved D. The CDR3 contains 11 residues. V lost 4 bases and J 3 bases, leaving 3 bases between the germline ends.

The chain links TRBV4-1 to TRBJ2-3; 11 positions agree with TRBD2. The CDR3 is 18 residues long. Germline assignment: CDR1 MGHRA and CDR2 YSYEKL. V was pared by 0 bases and J by 3 bases, with 8 bases of the junction left unmatched. The CDR3 DNA follows: TGCGCCAGCAGCCAAGAGCCCCGACTAGCGGGGTGGACAGATACGCAGTATTTT. This encodes CASSQEPRLAGWTDTQYF.

This clonotype was recorded a few times. The J gene is TRBJ2-5, the V gene TRBV9; D is possibly TRBD1 (6 bases). V was shortened by 7 bases and J by 2 bases, with 6 bases between the two germline ends. Germline V lookup: CDR1 SGDLS, CDR2 YYNGEE. The CDR3 is 11 amino acids. The CDR3 here is CASGQQETQYF. For the CDR3, the DNA is TGTGCCAGCGGACAGCAAGAGACCCAGTACTTC.

The CDR3, as DNA: TGTGCCAGCAGCGCGAGGTTCCCGAACACTGAAGCTTTCTTT. Translated, it gives CASSARFPNTEAFF. The chain has TRBV5-6 and TRBJ1-1; D gene unclear. The length of the CDR3 is 14 residues. Per the germline V gene, CDR1 is SGHDT and CDR2 is YYEEEE. V lost 4 bases, J lost 1 base, and 11 bases lay in between.

In its sample, this clonotype was seen many times. The chain carries TRBV9 and TRBJ2-1, with D possibly being TRBD1 or TRBD2 (5 bases each). CDR1 and CDR2 (germline): SGDLS, YYNGEE. The V end lost 3 bases, the J end lost 4 bases, and 8 bases lay between the germline ends. The CDR3 extends over 13 amino acids. This CDR3 is CASSGDAYNEQFF. The CDR3 region has the DNA TGTGCCAGCAGCGGGGACGCATACAATGAGCAGTTCTTC. The full variable domain, rest sourced from reference TRBV9 and TRBJ2-1, is DSGVTQTPKHLITATGQRVTLRCSPRSGDLSVYWYQQSLDQGLQFLIQYYNGEERAKGNILERFSAQQFPDLHSELNLSSLELGDSALYFCASSGDAYNEQFFGPGTRLTVL.

This clonotype was recorded a few times. The V gene is TRBV25-1, the J gene TRBJ1-6; weak D call: TRBD1 (6 bases). The CDR3 sequence is 13 residues long. V lost 11 bases to trimming and J lost 11 bases, with 19 bases between them. Germline V CDR1 and CDR2: MGHDK, SYGVNS. DNA of the CDR3: TGTGCCGTCTCATTGACAGGCTACGCACCCCTCCACTTT. It specifies CAVSLTGYAPLHF.

The rearrangement joins TRBV7-2 to TRBJ1-6; D is uncertain. V gave up 1 base and J gave up 4 bases, with 11 bases separating them. The CDR3 has 16 residues. Germline assignment: CDR1 SGHTA and CDR2 FQGNSA. The DNA of the CDR3 is TGTGCCAGCAGCTTAGGGGTTGCTGGTTATAATTCACCCCTCCACTTT. Protein sequence: CASSLGVAGYNSPLHF.

V usage is TRBV11-1 and J usage is TRBJ2-1; the match to TRBD1 covers 9 bases. The junction had 6 bases not matched to a gene; V was cut back by 0 bases and J by 3 bases. Germline CDR1 reads SGHAT; CDR2 reads FQDESV (reference sequence). This CDR3 contains 17 residues. DNA of the CDR3: TGTGCCAGCAGCTTAGCGCACGGGACAGGGTACTACAATGAGCAGTTCTTC. It yields the protein CASSLAHGTGYYNEQFF.

This clonotype was counted a few times. V is TRBV2 and J is TRBJ1-5; D remains unclear. Trimming removed 2 bases from V and 0 bases from J, with 5 bases in between. This CDR3 is built from 14 residues. Germline V gene data show CDR1 as SNHLY and CDR2 as FYNNEI. CDR3 nucleotides: TGTGCCAGCAGTGAACTTTATAGCAATCAGCCCCAGCATTTT. Its translation is CASSELYSNQPQHF.

The chain recombines TRBV11-2 with TRBJ2-7; D is unresolved. Germline V gives CDR1 SGHAT, CDR2 FQNNGV. The CDR3 length is 14 residues. V lost 8 bases, J lost 2 bases, and 16 bases lay in between. CDR3 sequence reads: CASRSRNGTYEQYF. The CDR3 DNA reads TGTGCCAGCCGCTCTCGGAACGGAACCTACGAGCAGTACTTC.

This clonotype was picked up a small number of times. This sequence joins TRBV7-9 and TRBJ2-3, with 7 bases fitting TRBD2. This CDR3 has 16 amino acids. V shed 0 bases, J shed 2 bases, and the junction held 5 bases outside the gene matches. CDR1 is SEHNR and CDR2 is FQNEAQ in the germline V gene (reference sequence). For the CDR3, the DNA is TGTGCCAGCAGCTTAGCGGCGGGAGCGAACACAGATACGCAGTATTTT. This sequence encodes CASSLAAGANTDTQYF.

V and J are TRBV3-1 and TRBJ2-5; D unclear. V lost 7 bases, J lost 5 bases, and 8 bases lay in between. This CDR3 contains 11 residues. In germline, CDR1 is LGHDT, CDR2 YNNKEL (reference sequence). The CDR3 sequence is CASTVRETQYF. The DNA for the CDR3 is TGTGCCAGCACCGTTCGGGAGACCCAGTACTTC.

This clonotype was counted at least ten times. CDR3 nucleotides: TGCAGTGCTAGGGGACAGGAGGTCTCCTACGAGCAGTACTTC. It encodes CSARGQEVSYEQYF. V usage is TRBV20-1 and J usage is TRBJ2-7, with 8 nucleotides matching TRBD1. The CDR3 has 14 residues. V lost 3 bases, J lost 0 bases, and 4 bases stayed unmatched. Germline CDR1 is DFQATT and CDR2 is SNEGSKA (reference sequence).

The sample holds a few counts of this clonotype. V gene TRBV7-2 combines with J gene TRBJ1-1; 7 bases align to TRBD1. J gave up 3 bases and V 5 bases, and 18 bases lay outside the gene matches. This CDR3 spans 18 amino acids. Germline V gene data show CDR1 as SGHTA and CDR2 as FQGNSA. The CDR3 nucleotides are TGTGCCAGCAGCAAGAAACAGGGGTCGGGTGCCTGGGACACTGAAGCTTTCTTT. Its protein product is CASSKKQGSGAWDTEAFF.

The rearrangement uses TRBV20-1 and TRBJ2-1, with D perhaps being TRBD1 or TRBD2 (5 bases each). The V gene lost 6 bases and the J gene lost 7 bases, with 13 bases spanning the gap. The CDR3 is 12 residues long. Germline assignment: CDR1 DFQATT and CDR2 SNEGSKA (reference sequence). As DNA, the CDR3 is TGCAGTGCCCTGAGGGGAAGGAATGAGCAGTTCTTC. Translated, it gives CSALRGRNEQFF.

This clonotype was picked up a small number of times. This chain uses TRBV5-1 with TRBJ2-1, with TRBD2 matching 13 bases. Per germline, CDR1 SGHRS and CDR2 YFSETQ. The junction had 3 bases not matched to a gene; V was cut back by 1 base and J by 5 bases. The CDR3 totals 16 residues. CDR3 sequence: CASSLLLAGGDNEQFF. Here the CDR3 DNA reads TGCGCCAGCAGCTTGCTACTAGCGGGGGGGGACAATGAGCAGTTCTTC.

This clonotype was seen a handful of times. This chain connects TRBV5-1 to TRBJ2-5; D unresolved. With 3 bases removed from V and 4 bases from J, the gap between germline ends came to 16 bases. The CDR3 spans 15 residues. Per germline, CDR1 SGHRS and CDR2 YFSETQ. Here the CDR3 reads CASSWSRGRTETQYF. CDR3 sequence (DNA): TGCGCCAGCAGCTGGAGTCGCGGTCGCACAGAGACCCAGTACTTC.

This clonotype was found many times. The chain recombines TRBV3-1 with TRBJ2-3; D is unresolved. This CDR3 region has 14 residues. V lost 5 bases, J lost 0 bases, and 9 bases lay in between. CDR1 and CDR2 from the germline V gene are LGHDT and YNNKEL (reference sequence). CDR3 residues: CASSFGASTDTQYF. The CDR3 DNA sequence: TGTGCCAGCAGCTTCGGCGCTAGCACAGATACGCAGTATTTT.

The chain carries TRBV20-1 and TRBJ1-4; the match to TRBD1 covers 7 bases. Germline V gene sequence: CDR1 DFQATT, CDR2 SNEGSKA (reference sequence). This CDR3 comprises 15 residues. The J segment lost 3 bases and the V segment lost 3 bases, leaving 7 bases of the junction unmatched. The CDR3 spells CSARGPGQSNEKLFF. CDR3 in DNA: TGCAGTGCTAGGGGTCCGGGACAGTCTAATGAAAAACTGTTTTTT.

This clonotype was picked up many times. This rearrangement joins TRBV5-6 to TRBJ2-7; D is tentatively TRBD1 or TRBD2 (5 bases each). The germline V and J ends were trimmed by 4 bases and 4 bases, with 9 bases remaining between them. Germline loops: CDR1 SGHDT, CDR2 YYEEEE. The CDR3 length is 12 residues. The CDR3 loop reads CASSTGAYEQYF. Written as DNA, the CDR3 is TGTGCCAGCAGCACCGGGGCATACGAGCAGTACTTC.